These T cell receptor beta chains were read from a single sample in a study of blood T cell repertoires in COVID-19. Method: immunoSEQ multiplex PCR; TCRdb's copy keeps in-frame clones and lacks some. The sample holds 200,000 to 300,000 clones, roughly 91% seen once. The sample taken for sequencing was peripheral blood. The receptor set was obtained from a man aged 30 to 39 with COVID-19, enrolled during active disease. Each CDR3 is given with its conserved first and last residue. The D gene is left open where the match is weak. Clone size is shown for a subset of rows, as once, few, many or a class of expanded clone.

d_call: .; clone_size: once; v_call: TRBV7-2; j_call: TRBJ1-2; cdr3_aa: CASSLWGVGYGYTF; cdr3_nt: TGTGCCAGCAGCTTATGGGGAGTTGGCTATGGCTACACCTTC
d_call: TRBD2; clone_size: .; v_call: TRBV11-2; j_call: TRBJ2-3; cdr3_aa: CASSQGRGGSTDTQYF; cdr3_nt: TGTGCCAGCAGCCAGGGCCGGGGGGGAAGCACAGATACGCAGTATTTT
d_call: .; clone_size: .; v_call: TRBV7-9; j_call: TRBJ2-6; cdr3_aa: CASSPPRSSPPGANVLTF; cdr3_nt: TGTGCCAGCAGCCCACCGCGCTCATCACCCCCCGGGGCCAACGTCCTGACTTTC
d_call: TRBD1; clone_size: .; v_call: TRBV6-5; j_call: TRBJ2-1; cdr3_aa: CASSFGQAYNEQFF; cdr3_nt: TGTGCCAGCAGTTTCGGACAGGCTTACAATGAGCAGTTCTTC
d_call: .; clone_size: .; v_call: TRBV18; j_call: TRBJ1-4; cdr3_aa: CASSQGEGNEKLFF; cdr3_nt: TGTGCCAGCTCACAGGGAGAGGGTAATGAAAAACTGTTTTTT
d_call: .; clone_size: .; v_call: TRBV5-6; j_call: TRBJ1-2; cdr3_aa: CASSLVSANYGYTF; cdr3_nt: TGTGCCAGCAGCTTAGTCAGCGCTAACTATGGCTACACCTTC
d_call: .; clone_size: .; v_call: TRBV9; j_call: TRBJ1-2; cdr3_aa: CASSAGVYGYTF; cdr3_nt: TGTGCCAGCAGCGCAGGCGTCTATGGCTACACCTTC
d_call: .; clone_size: .; v_call: TRBV5-5; j_call: TRBJ2-5; cdr3_aa: CASSTGSGETQYF; cdr3_nt: TGTGCCAGCAGCACGGGGTCGGGGGAGACCCAGTACTTC
d_call: .; clone_size: .; v_call: TRBV7-9; j_call: TRBJ2-5; cdr3_aa: CASSFLGGPQETQYF; cdr3_nt: TGTGCCAGCAGCTTTTTGGGGGGGCCCCAAGAGACCCAGTACTTC
d_call: .; clone_size: .; v_call: TRBV19; j_call: TRBJ2-3; cdr3_aa: CASSIDRGDTQYF; cdr3_nt: TGTGCCAGTAGTATAGATCGGGGAGATACGCAGTATTTT
d_call: .; clone_size: .; v_call: TRBV7-7; j_call: TRBJ2-2; cdr3_aa: CASSLASTGELFF; cdr3_nt: TGTGCCAGCAGCTTAGCCAGCACCGGGGAGCTGTTTTTT
d_call: .; clone_size: .; v_call: TRBV4-1; j_call: TRBJ2-7; cdr3_aa: CASSQARGPSYEQYF; cdr3_nt: TGCGCCAGCAGCCAAGCTAGGGGCCCCTCCTACGAGCAGTACTTC
d_call: .; clone_size: .; v_call: TRBV5-4; j_call: TRBJ1-3; cdr3_aa: CASSWKTGGLFSGNTIYF; cdr3_nt: TGTGCCAGCAGCTGGAAGACAGGTGGCCTTTTCTCTGGAAACACCATATATTTT
d_call: TRBD1; clone_size: .; v_call: TRBV2; j_call: TRBJ2-3; cdr3_aa: CASSEFDRGGPDTQYF; cdr3_nt: TGTGCCAGCAGTGAATTTGACAGGGGAGGTCCGGATACGCAGTATTTT
d_call: .; clone_size: .; v_call: TRBV14; j_call: TRBJ1-2; cdr3_aa: CASSQDQVGYTF; cdr3_nt: TGTGCCAGCAGCCAAGATCAGGTTGGCTACACCTTC
d_call: TRBD1; clone_size: .; v_call: TRBV19; j_call: TRBJ1-5; cdr3_aa: CASSPRRDRAQPQHF; cdr3_nt: TGTGCCAGTAGTCCTCGTCGGGACAGGGCTCAGCCCCAGCATTTT
d_call: .; clone_size: .; v_call: TRBV6-5; j_call: TRBJ1-5; cdr3_aa: CASGRENQPQHF; cdr3_nt: TGTGCCAGCGGCAGGGAAAATCAGCCCCAGCATTTT
d_call: TRBD1; clone_size: .; v_call: TRBV11-2; j_call: TRBJ2-7; cdr3_aa: CASSPWPQGDSYEQYF; cdr3_nt: TGTGCCAGCAGCCCTTGGCCACAGGGGGACTCCTACGAGCAGTACTTC
d_call: TRBD1; clone_size: .; v_call: TRBV7-6; j_call: TRBJ2-1; cdr3_aa: CASSHRDRGSGEQFF; cdr3_nt: TGTGCCAGCAGCCACCGGGACAGGGGGAGCGGTGAGCAGTTCTTC
d_call: .; clone_size: .; v_call: TRBV6-5; j_call: TRBJ1-1; cdr3_aa: CASTPQIAPEAFF; cdr3_nt: TGTGCCAGCACCCCGCAGATAGCCCCTGAAGCTTTCTTT
d_call: TRBD2; clone_size: .; v_call: TRBV19; j_call: TRBJ2-5; cdr3_aa: CASSVGLAPQETQYF; cdr3_nt: TGTGCCAGTAGTGTGGGACTAGCCCCCCAAGAGACCCAGTACTTC
d_call: TRBD1; clone_size: .; v_call: TRBV10-2; j_call: TRBJ1-3; cdr3_aa: CASSESTGAGNTIYF; cdr3_nt: TGCGCCAGCAGTGAGTCGACAGGGGCTGGAAACACCATATATTTT
d_call: TRBD1; clone_size: .; v_call: TRBV6-5; j_call: TRBJ1-4; cdr3_aa: CASTPRSDRAHLFF; cdr3_nt: TGTGCCAGCACCCCCCGGAGCGACAGGGCACATCTGTTTTTT
d_call: TRBD1; clone_size: .; v_call: TRBV29-1; j_call: TRBJ1-4; cdr3_aa: CSVNDRGYNEKLFF; cdr3_nt: TGCAGCGTTAATGACAGGGGCTATAATGAAAAACTGTTTTTT
d_call: .; clone_size: .; v_call: TRBV6-6; j_call: TRBJ1-2; cdr3_aa: CATGPGFNDGYTF; cdr3_nt: TGTGCCACCGGCCCAGGGTTTAACGATGGCTACACCTTC
d_call: .; clone_size: .; v_call: TRBV6-5; j_call: TRBJ2-6; cdr3_aa: CASNTGGANVLTF; cdr3_nt: TGTGCCAGCAACACAGGCGGGGCCAACGTCCTGACTTTC
d_call: .; clone_size: .; v_call: TRBV3-1/TRBV3-2; j_call: TRBJ1-2; cdr3_aa: CASSQELGQNYGYTF; cdr3_nt: TGTGCCAGCAGCCAAGAGTTAGGACAGAACTATGGCTACACCTTC
d_call: TRBD2; clone_size: once; v_call: TRBV5-5; j_call: TRBJ2-3; cdr3_aa: CASSFLLAGGSSSTDTQYF; cdr3_nt: TGTGCCAGCAGCTTCTTACTAGCGGGGGGGTCCTCTAGCACAGATACGCAGTATTTT
d_call: .; clone_size: once; v_call: TRBV3-1/TRBV3-2; j_call: TRBJ1-5; cdr3_aa: CASSPQGQWDQPQHF; cdr3_nt: TGTGCCAGCAGCCCGCAGGGTCAATGGGATCAGCCCCAGCATTTT
d_call: .; clone_size: .; v_call: TRBV20-1; j_call: TRBJ1-2; cdr3_aa: CSASAPQGPHGYGYTF; cdr3_nt: TGCAGTGCTAGTGCCCCCCAGGGCCCCCACGGGTATGGCTACACCTTC
d_call: TRBD1; clone_size: few; v_call: TRBV18; j_call: TRBJ2-7; cdr3_aa: CASSPPDRVYEQYF; cdr3_nt: TGTGCCAGCTCACCACCGGACAGGGTATACGAGCAGTACTTC
d_call: TRBD1; clone_size: .; v_call: TRBV5-1; j_call: TRBJ1-1; cdr3_aa: CASSYRTGKDTEAFF; cdr3_nt: TGCGCCAGCAGCTATAGGACAGGGAAGGACACTGAAGCTTTCTTT
d_call: TRBD2; clone_size: .; v_call: TRBV7-6; j_call: TRBJ2-5; cdr3_aa: CASSFVAGQETQYF; cdr3_nt: TGTGCCAGCAGCTTCGTAGCGGGGCAGGAGACCCAGTACTTC
d_call: .; clone_size: .; v_call: TRBV6-2/TRBV6-3; j_call: TRBJ1-3; cdr3_aa: CASSYGDLSSGNTIYF; cdr3_nt: TGTGCCAGCAGTTACGGAGACCTCAGCTCTGGAAACACCATATATTTT
d_call: TRBD1; clone_size: .; v_call: TRBV10-3; j_call: TRBJ2-5; cdr3_aa: CAISEPLQGEKTQYF; cdr3_nt: TGTGCCATCAGTGAGCCCCTACAGGGGGAAAAGACCCAGTACTTC
d_call: .; clone_size: .; v_call: TRBV7-9; j_call: TRBJ1-1; cdr3_aa: CASSLEAGRNTEAFF; cdr3_nt: TGTGCCAGCAGCTTAGAGGCGGGAAGGAACACTGAAGCTTTCTTT
d_call: .; clone_size: .; v_call: TRBV7-9; j_call: TRBJ2-7; cdr3_aa: CASSYDDSPAYF; cdr3_nt: TGTGCCAGCAGCTATGACGACAGCCCGGCGTACTTC
d_call: TRBD2; clone_size: .; v_call: TRBV5-4; j_call: TRBJ2-5; cdr3_aa: CASSLGLAGGGSQETQYF; cdr3_nt: TGTGCCAGCAGCTTAGGACTAGCGGGGGGCGGATCTCAAGAGACCCAGTACTTC
d_call: TRBD1; clone_size: .; v_call: TRBV6-5; j_call: TRBJ2-2; cdr3_aa: CASSSDRGGTGELFF; cdr3_nt: TGTGCCAGCAGTTCAGACAGGGGGGGAACCGGGGAGCTGTTTTTT
d_call: TRBD1; clone_size: .; v_call: TRBV29-1; j_call: TRBJ1-2; cdr3_aa: CSVDRGGGYTF; cdr3_nt: TGCAGCGTCGACAGGGGGGGAGGCTACACCTTC
d_call: .; clone_size: .; v_call: TRBV6-6; j_call: TRBJ1-2; cdr3_aa: CASSMEEGVGYGYTF; cdr3_nt: TGTGCCAGCAGTATGGAAGAAGGAGTTGGCTATGGCTACACCTTC
d_call: .; clone_size: .; v_call: TRBV6-1; j_call: TRBJ1-5; cdr3_aa: CASSEAPGLSDQPQHF; cdr3_nt: TGTGCCAGCAGTGAAGCACCGGGACTCTCGGATCAGCCCCAGCATTTT
d_call: .; clone_size: .; v_call: TRBV6-5; j_call: TRBJ1-1; cdr3_aa: CASTVPGAGGTEAFF; cdr3_nt: TGTGCCAGCACCGTCCCAGGGGCGGGCGGCACTGAAGCTTTCTTT
d_call: TRBD1; clone_size: .; v_call: TRBV6-5; j_call: TRBJ2-7; cdr3_aa: CASRSPGQGIYEQYF; cdr3_nt: TGTGCCAGCCGATCCCCGGGACAGGGGATCTACGAGCAGTACTTC
d_call: .; clone_size: .; v_call: TRBV4-1; j_call: TRBJ1-5; cdr3_aa: CASSQDFWQVPMGQPQHF; cdr3_nt: TGCGCCAGCAGCCAAGATTTTTGGCAGGTCCCTATGGGTCAGCCCCAGCATTTT
d_call: TRBD1; clone_size: .; v_call: TRBV29-1; j_call: TRBJ1-1; cdr3_aa: CSASPGTGGIESFF; cdr3_nt: TGCAGCGCTTCCCCGGGGACAGGGGGAATTGAATCTTTCTTT
d_call: .; clone_size: .; v_call: TRBV9; j_call: TRBJ1-2; cdr3_aa: CASSTRPDSINYGYTF; cdr3_nt: TGTGCCAGCAGCACCCGGCCGGACTCGATAAACTATGGCTACACCTTC
d_call: TRBD1; clone_size: .; v_call: TRBV28; j_call: TRBJ1-2; cdr3_aa: CASSPQGTGGFGGYTF; cdr3_nt: TGTGCCAGCAGTCCTCAAGGGACAGGGGGCTTCGGTGGCTACACCTTC
d_call: .; clone_size: .; v_call: TRBV19; j_call: TRBJ2-6; cdr3_aa: CASALGGGGANVLTF; cdr3_nt: TGTGCCAGCGCCCTAGGGGGGGGCGGGGCCAACGTCCTGACTTTC
d_call: TRBD2; clone_size: .; v_call: TRBV6-1; j_call: TRBJ2-5; cdr3_aa: CASSEGTSGGLGETQYF; cdr3_nt: TGTGCCAGCAGTGAAGGAACTAGCGGGGGGCTGGGCGAGACCCAGTACTTC
d_call: TRBD1; clone_size: once; v_call: TRBV6-2/TRBV6-3; j_call: TRBJ1-2; cdr3_aa: CASSYSGTGLRGRGYTF; cdr3_nt: TGTGCCAGCAGTTACTCTGGGACAGGGCTAAGGGGTCGCGGCTACACCTTC
d_call: TRBD1; clone_size: .; v_call: TRBV25-1; j_call: TRBJ1-6; cdr3_aa: CASSESGTGYNSPLHF; cdr3_nt: TGTGCCAGCAGTGAATCTGGGACAGGGTATAATTCACCCCTCCACTTT
d_call: .; clone_size: .; v_call: TRBV7-6; j_call: TRBJ1-4; cdr3_aa: CASSQSATGRNEKLFF; cdr3_nt: TGTGCCAGCAGCCAGTCCGCTACAGGGCGTAATGAAAAACTGTTTTTT